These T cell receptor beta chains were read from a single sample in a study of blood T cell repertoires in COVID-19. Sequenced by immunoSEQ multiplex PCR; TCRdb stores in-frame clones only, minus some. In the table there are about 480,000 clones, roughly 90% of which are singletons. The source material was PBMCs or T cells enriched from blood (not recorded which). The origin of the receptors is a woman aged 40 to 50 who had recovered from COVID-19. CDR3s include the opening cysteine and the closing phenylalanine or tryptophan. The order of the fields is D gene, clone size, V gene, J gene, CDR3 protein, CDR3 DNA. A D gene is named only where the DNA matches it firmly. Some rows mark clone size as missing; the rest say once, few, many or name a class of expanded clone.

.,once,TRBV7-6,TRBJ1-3,CASSSGWAIYF,TGTGCCAGCAGCTCCGGGTGGGCCATATATTTT
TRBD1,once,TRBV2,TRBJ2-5,CASSAGTALQTQYF,TGTGCCAGCAGTGCCGGGACAGCACTTCAGACCCAGTACTTC
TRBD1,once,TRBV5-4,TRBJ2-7,CASSDGTGSSYEQYF,TGTGCCAGCAGCGACGGGACAGGGAGCTCCTACGAGCAGTACTTC
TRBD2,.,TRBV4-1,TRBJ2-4,CASRSGRAAKNIQYF,TGCGCCAGCAGAAGCGGGAGGGCCGCCAAAAACATTCAGTACTTC
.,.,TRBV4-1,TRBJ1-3,CASSQEGGPGNTIYF,TGCGCCAGCAGCCAAGAGGGGGGTCCCGGAAACACCATATATTTT
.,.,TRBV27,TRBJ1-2,CASSLSQAFNYGYTF,TGTGCCAGCAGTTTATCACAGGCTTTTAACTATGGCTACACCTTC
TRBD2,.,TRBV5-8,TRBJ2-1,CASNLAGGRNEQFF,TGTGCCAGCAACCTAGCGGGAGGACGCAATGAGCAGTTCTTC
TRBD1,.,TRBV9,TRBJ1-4,CASSFSGTGREKLFF,TGTGCCAGCAGCTTCTCCGGGACAGGAAGGGAAAAACTGTTTTTT
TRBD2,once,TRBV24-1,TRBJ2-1,CATSDGTSGQVNEQFF,TGTGCCACCAGTGATGGCACTAGCGGTCAGGTCAATGAGCAGTTCTTC
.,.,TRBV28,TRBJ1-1,CASSLDRQFEAFF,TGTGCCAGCAGTTTAGACAGGCAGTTTGAAGCTTTCTTT
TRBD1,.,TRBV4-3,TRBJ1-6,CASSLRWDRGQSSYNSPLHF,TGCGCCAGCAGCCTCCGGTGGGATAGGGGACAGAGCTCCTATAATTCACCCCTCCACTTT
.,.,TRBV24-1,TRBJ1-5,CATGLGSGPQHF,TGTGCCACTGGGTTAGGCTCAGGGCCCCAGCATTTT
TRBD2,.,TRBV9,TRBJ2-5,CASSGGGTSGRGKTQYF,TGTGCCAGCAGCGGAGGCGGGACTAGCGGGAGGGGGAAGACCCAGTACTTC
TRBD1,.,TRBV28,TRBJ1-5,CASLRDRGGNQPQHF,TGTGCCAGCCTCCGGGACAGGGGTGGCAATCAGCCCCAGCATTTT
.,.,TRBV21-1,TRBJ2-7,CASSKVARDRGGRGQSYEQYF,TGTGCCAGCAGCAAAGTCGCCCGGGACAGGGGGGGTAGGGGACAAAGCTACGAGCAGTACTTC
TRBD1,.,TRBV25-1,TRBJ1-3,CASSDPTGSGNTIYF,TGTGCCAGCAGTGATCCGACAGGGTCGGGAAACACCATATATTTT
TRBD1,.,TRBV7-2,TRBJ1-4,CASSLHKTGGGEKLFF,TGTGCCAGCAGCTTACATAAGACAGGGGGAGGTGAAAAACTGTTTTTT
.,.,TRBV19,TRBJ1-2,CASSIVDYGYTF,TGTGCCAGTAGTATAGTCGACTATGGCTACACCTTC
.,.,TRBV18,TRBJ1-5,CASSRGAGNQPQHF,TGTGCCAGCTCACGCGGGGCAGGCAATCAGCCCCAGCATTTT
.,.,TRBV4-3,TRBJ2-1,CASSQDLGGRAGNEQFF,TGCGCCAGCAGCCAAGATCTAGGGGGGAGGGCCGGCAATGAGCAGTTCTTC
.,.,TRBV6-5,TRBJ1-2,CASSYSISGNGYTF,TGTGCCAGCAGTTACTCAATTTCGGGAAATGGCTACACCTTC
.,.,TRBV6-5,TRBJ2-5,CASSRVYQETQYF,TGTGCCAGCAGCAGGGTTTACCAAGAGACCCAGTACTTC
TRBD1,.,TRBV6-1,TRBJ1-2,CASSEGDRDGYTF,TGTGCCAGCAGTGAAGGGGACAGGGATGGCTACACCTTC
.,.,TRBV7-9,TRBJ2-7,CASSLFQDSYEQYF,TGTGCCAGCAGCTTATTTCAGGACTCCTACGAGCAGTACTTC
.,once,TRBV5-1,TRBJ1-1,CASSPLRGNLEAFF,TGCGCCAGCAGCCCGCTGAGGGGGAATCTTGAAGCTTTCTTT
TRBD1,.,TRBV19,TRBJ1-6,CASNAGQGRSPLHF,TGTGCCAGTAACGCGGGACAGGGGCGTTCACCCCTCCACTTT
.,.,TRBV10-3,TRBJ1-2,CAISESKGHGYTF,TGTGCCATCAGTGAGTCTAAGGGGCATGGCTACACCTTC
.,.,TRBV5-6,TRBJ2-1,CASSLGLPSYNEQFF,TGTGCCAGCAGCTTGGGACTACCATCTTACAATGAGCAGTTCTTC
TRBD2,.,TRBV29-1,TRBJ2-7,CSVSGRVRAAVNEQYF,TGCAGCGTAAGCGGGAGAGTCAGGGCGGCAGTAAACGAGCAGTACTTC
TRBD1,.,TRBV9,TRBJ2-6,CASSVGDRNPSGANVLTF,TGTGCCAGCAGCGTCGGGGACAGGAATCCCTCTGGGGCCAACGTCCTGACTTTC
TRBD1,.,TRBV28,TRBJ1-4,CASSSFDREGKLFF,TGTGCCAGCAGTTCCTTCGACAGGGAAGGGAAACTGTTTTTT
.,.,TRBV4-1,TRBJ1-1,CASSILSVASTEAFF,TGCGCCAGCAGTATCCTCTCCGTGGCTAGCACTGAAGCTTTCTTT
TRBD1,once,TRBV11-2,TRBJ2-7,CASSPVGQGAGEQYF,TGTGCCAGCAGCCCCGTCGGACAGGGGGCGGGGGAGCAGTACTTC
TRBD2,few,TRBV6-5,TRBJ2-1,CASSYSTSGGYNEQFF,TGTGCCAGCAGTTACTCGACTAGCGGGGGCTACAATGAGCAGTTCTTC
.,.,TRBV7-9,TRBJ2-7,CASSSSVEYEQYF,TGTGCCAGCAGCTCGTCGGTAGAATACGAGCAGTACTTC
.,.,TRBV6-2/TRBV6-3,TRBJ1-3,CASSYTLRVAGNTIYF,TGTGCCAGCAGTTATACGTTAAGAGTGGCTGGAAACACCATATATTTT
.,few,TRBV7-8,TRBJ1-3,CASSLAWPTTTASPGNTIYF,TGTGCCAGCAGCTTAGCGTGGCCCACAACCACAGCATCCCCTGGAAACACCATATATTTT
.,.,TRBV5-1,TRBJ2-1,CASSLAGGQGSSSSYNEQFF,TGCGCCAGCAGCTTGGCCGGGGGGCAAGGTAGCTCCAGCTCCTACAATGAGCAGTTCTTC
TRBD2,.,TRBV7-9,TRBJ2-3,CASSLTSGSTDTQYF,TGTGCCAGCAGCTTGACTAGCGGGAGCACAGATACGCAGTATTTT
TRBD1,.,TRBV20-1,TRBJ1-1,CSAREDRRAFF,TGCAGTGCTAGAGAGGACAGGAGGGCTTTCTTT
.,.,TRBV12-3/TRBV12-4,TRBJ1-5,CASSQDINQPQHF,TGTGCCAGCAGCCAGGACATCAATCAGCCCCAGCATTTT
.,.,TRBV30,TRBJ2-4,CAWDGAKNIQYF,TGTGCCTGGGACGGAGCCAAAAACATTCAGTACTTC
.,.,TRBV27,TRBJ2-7,CASSLAIPGEQYF,TGTGCCAGCAGTTTAGCGATTCCGGGCGAGCAGTACTTC
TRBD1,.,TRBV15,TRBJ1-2,CATSSRQGALSHGYTF,TGTGCCACCAGCAGTCGACAGGGGGCGCTTTCCCATGGCTACACCTTC
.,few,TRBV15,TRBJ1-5,CATSSTPENQPQHF,TGTGCCACCAGCAGTACCCCAGAAAATCAGCCCCAGCATTTT
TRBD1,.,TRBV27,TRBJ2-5,CASSLSSRTGLRETQYF,TGTGCCAGCAGTTTATCTTCCCGGACAGGGTTGAGGGAGACCCAGTACTTC
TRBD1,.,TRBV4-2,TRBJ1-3,CASSQDLRGPNTIYF,TGTGCCAGCAGCCAAGATCTCAGGGGGCCAAACACCATATATTTT
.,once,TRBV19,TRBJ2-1,CASSSGRRTGSYNEQFF,TGTGCCAGTTCCTCCGGGCGCCGGACTGGCTCCTACAATGAGCAGTTCTTC
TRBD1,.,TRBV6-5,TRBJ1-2,CASSPGDSADYGYTF,TGTGCCAGCAGTCCAGGGGACAGTGCCGACTATGGCTACACCTTC
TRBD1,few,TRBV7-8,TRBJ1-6,CASSRDRGYSPLHF,TGTGCCAGCAGCCGGGACAGGGGGTACTCACCCCTCCACTTT
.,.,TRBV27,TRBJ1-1,CASSFGSVNTEAFF,TGTGCCAGCAGTTTCGGCAGCGTGAACACTGAAGCTTTCTTT
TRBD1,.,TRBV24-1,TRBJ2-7,CATAPSLDRSNEQYF,TGTGCCACCGCTCCCTCTCTGGACAGGAGCAACGAGCAGTACTTC
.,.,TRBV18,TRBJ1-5,CASSPGLNNQPQHF,TGTGCCAGCTCACCCGGACTGAACAATCAGCCCCAGCATTTT
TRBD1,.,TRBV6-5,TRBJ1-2,CASRGQGVRGYTF,TGTGCCAGCAGAGGACAGGGTGTAAGGGGCTACACCTTC
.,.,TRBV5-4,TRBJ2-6,CASSLGNSRYSGANVLTF,TGTGCCAGCAGCTTGGGTAACAGTAGGTACTCTGGGGCCAACGTCCTGACTTTC